A selection of T cell receptor beta chains follows, all from one sample in a study of long-term antiretroviral therapy in people with HIV. TCRdb keeps only in-frame clones here, not all; method: immunoSEQ multiplex PCR. The sample includes roughly 15,000 clones, around nine tenths of them seen just once. The sample consisted of unsorted PBMCs, taken more than 2.2 years before starting antiretroviral therapy. The receptors were gathered from a woman between 25 and 40 years old with HIV. CDR3s include the opening cysteine and the closing phenylalanine or tryptophan. A D gene is named only where the DNA matches it firmly. For some rows the clone size is stated as once, few or many, or as a class when expanded; others skip it.

D gene: .
J gene: TRBJ2-1
clone size: .
V gene: TRBV7-2
CDR3 protein: CASRPKNLDNPNLNEQFF
CDR3 DNA: TGTGCCAGCAGGCCTAAAAACCTGGACAATCCGAACTTAAATGAGCAGTTCTTC

D gene: .
J gene: TRBJ1-2
clone size: .
V gene: TRBV29-1
CDR3 protein: CSVEDLGGLNYGYTF
CDR3 DNA: TGCAGCGTTGAAGATCTCGGGGGTCTCAACTATGGCTACACCTTC

D gene: TRBD2
J gene: TRBJ2-3
clone size: hyperexpanded
V gene: TRBV19
CDR3 protein: CASSIASAGGPDTQYF
CDR3 DNA: TGTGCCAGTAGTATAGCTTCAGCGGGGGGCCCGGATACGCAGTATTTT

D gene: .
J gene: TRBJ1-2
clone size: .
V gene: TRBV6-5
CDR3 protein: CASRGPGTPFGYTF
CDR3 DNA: TGTGCCAGCAGGGGCCCGGGGACCCCCTTTGGCTACACCTTC

D gene: TRBD2
J gene: TRBJ2-1
clone size: .
V gene: TRBV7-9
CDR3 protein: CASSLNLRTSGGYWNEQFF
CDR3 DNA: TGTGCCAGCAGCTTAAATCTTAGGACTAGCGGGGGGTATTGGAATGAGCAGTTCTTC

D gene: .
J gene: TRBJ2-3
clone size: .
V gene: TRBV7-2
CDR3 protein: CASSLLGRTDTQYF
CDR3 DNA: TGTGCCAGCAGCTTGTTGGGACGCACAGATACGCAGTATTTT

D gene: .
J gene: TRBJ1-5
clone size: .
V gene: TRBV4-2
CDR3 protein: CASSQGVGEPQHF
CDR3 DNA: TGTGCCAGCAGCCAAGGGGTCGGGGAGCCCCAGCATTTT

D gene: TRBD1
J gene: TRBJ1-2
clone size: .
V gene: TRBV9
CDR3 protein: CASRHDTGAEGYTF
CDR3 DNA: TGTGCCAGCAGGCACGATACAGGGGCGGAGGGCTACACCTTC

D gene: TRBD2
J gene: TRBJ2-7
clone size: .
V gene: TRBV7-9
CDR3 protein: CASSFIAGSTYEQYF
CDR3 DNA: TGTGCCAGCAGCTTCATAGCGGGAAGCACCTACGAGCAGTACTTC

D gene: .
J gene: TRBJ2-3
clone size: .
V gene: TRBV5-1
CDR3 protein: CASSLRLDTDTQYF
CDR3 DNA: TGCGCCAGCAGCTTGAGGTTGGACACAGATACGCAGTATTTT

D gene: TRBD2
J gene: TRBJ2-3
clone size: once
V gene: TRBV10-3
CDR3 protein: CAIRKGLAGGEITDTQYF
CDR3 DNA: TGTGCCATCAGGAAGGGACTAGCGGGGGGTGAAATCACAGATACGCAGTATTTT

D gene: .
J gene: TRBJ2-7
clone size: .
V gene: TRBV9
CDR3 protein: CASTRTPAGEGQYF
CDR3 DNA: TGTGCCAGCACCAGAACCCCTGCAGGGGAGGGGCAGTACTTC

D gene: .
J gene: TRBJ2-3
clone size: .
V gene: TRBV4-3
CDR3 protein: CASSQDVDRPSTDTQYF
CDR3 DNA: TGCGCCAGCAGCCAAGACGTAGATAGACCTAGCACAGATACGCAGTATTTT

D gene: .
J gene: TRBJ1-1
clone size: .
V gene: TRBV2
CDR3 protein: CASSDKRLDSLRRDTEAFF
CDR3 DNA: TGTGCCAGCAGCGACAAGAGGCTGGACAGCCTCCGGAGGGACACTGAAGCTTTCTTT

D gene: .
J gene: TRBJ1-2
clone size: .
V gene: TRBV6-5
CDR3 protein: CASSSHGTPGGGYTF
CDR3 DNA: TGTGCCAGCAGTAGCCACGGGACTCCCGGCGGCGGCTACACCTTC

D gene: .
J gene: TRBJ2-2
clone size: .
V gene: TRBV18
CDR3 protein: CASSDRSSTGELFF
CDR3 DNA: TGTGCCAGCTCAGACAGAAGCTCCACCGGGGAGCTGTTTTTT

D gene: TRBD1
J gene: TRBJ2-1
clone size: few
V gene: TRBV30
CDR3 protein: CAWRPPVRDRASAVAFF
CDR3 DNA: TGTGCCTGGAGGCCTCCCGTGCGGGACAGGGCCTCGGCGGTGGCGTTCTTC

D gene: TRBD1
J gene: TRBJ1-1
clone size: once
V gene: TRBV4-3
CDR3 protein: CASSQAPSIQGPDMNTEAFF
CDR3 DNA: TGCGCCAGCAGCCAAGCCCCTTCGATACAGGGGCCAGACATGAACACTGAAGCTTTCTTT

D gene: .
J gene: TRBJ1-1
clone size: .
V gene: TRBV18
CDR3 protein: CASSPRERRTEAFF
CDR3 DNA: TGTGCCAGCTCACCACGGGAGAGGAGGACTGAAGCTTTCTTT

D gene: .
J gene: TRBJ1-3
clone size: .
V gene: TRBV25-1
CDR3 protein: CASRGTATGNTIYF
CDR3 DNA: TGTGCCAGCAGAGGGACGGCGACTGGAAACACCATATATTTT

D gene: .
J gene: TRBJ1-2
clone size: .
V gene: TRBV9
CDR3 protein: CASTPGDTSYGYTF
CDR3 DNA: TGTGCCAGCACGCCTGGGGACACATCCTATGGCTACACCTTC

D gene: TRBD1
J gene: TRBJ2-7
clone size: .
V gene: TRBV10-3
CDR3 protein: CAISRGGQGASYEQYF
CDR3 DNA: TGTGCCATCAGTCGAGGGGGACAGGGGGCCTCCTACGAGCAGTACTTC

D gene: .
J gene: TRBJ2-7
clone size: few
V gene: TRBV5-1
CDR3 protein: CASSPSGYEQYF
CDR3 DNA: TGCGCCAGCAGCCCGTCCGGCTACGAGCAGTACTTC

D gene: TRBD1
J gene: TRBJ2-1
clone size: once
V gene: TRBV25-1
CDR3 protein: CASTINRGYEQFF
CDR3 DNA: TGTGCCAGCACCATTAACAGGGGGTATGAGCAGTTCTTC

D gene: .
J gene: TRBJ1-1
clone size: .
V gene: TRBV20-1
CDR3 protein: CSARDRREAFF
CDR3 DNA: TGCAGTGCTAGAGATAGACGAGAGGCTTTCTTT

D gene: TRBD1
J gene: TRBJ2-7
clone size: .
V gene: TRBV11-2
CDR3 protein: CASSLRQGEASYEQYF
CDR3 DNA: TGTGCCAGCAGCCTTCGACAGGGGGAAGCTTCCTACGAGCAGTACTTC

D gene: .
J gene: TRBJ2-3
clone size: .
V gene: TRBV27
CDR3 protein: CASSPLSLGIGTDTQYF
CDR3 DNA: TGTGCCAGCAGCCCCCTTAGTTTAGGGATCGGTACAGATACGCAGTATTTT

D gene: .
J gene: TRBJ1-5
clone size: .
V gene: TRBV7-9
CDR3 protein: CARRGRGGYSNQPQHF
CDR3 DNA: TGTGCCAGGAGGGGTCGGGGGGGTTATAGCAATCAGCCCCAGCATTTT

D gene: TRBD1
J gene: TRBJ1-2
clone size: .
V gene: TRBV5-8
CDR3 protein: CASSPDRVRGYTF
CDR3 DNA: TGTGCCAGCAGCCCCGACAGGGTTCGTGGCTACACCTTC

D gene: .
J gene: TRBJ1-1
clone size: .
V gene: TRBV6-5
CDR3 protein: CASSFARETEAFF
CDR3 DNA: TGTGCCAGCAGTTTCGCCAGGGAAACTGAAGCTTTCTTT

D gene: .
J gene: TRBJ1-2
clone size: .
V gene: TRBV4-3
CDR3 protein: CASGFVEGDYGYTF
CDR3 DNA: TGCGCCTCGGGTTTTGTCGAAGGAGACTATGGCTACACCTTC

D gene: .
J gene: TRBJ2-7
clone size: .
V gene: TRBV27
CDR3 protein: CASSSTVSYEQYF
CDR3 DNA: TGTGCCAGCAGTTCGACAGTTTCCTACGAGCAGTACTTC

D gene: TRBD1
J gene: TRBJ1-5
clone size: .
V gene: TRBV7-2
CDR3 protein: CASSLPQGGQPQHF
CDR3 DNA: TGTGCCAGCAGCTTACCACAGGGGGGTCAGCCCCAGCATTTT

D gene: TRBD1
J gene: TRBJ2-1
clone size: .
V gene: TRBV4-3
CDR3 protein: CASSQDWAGQGYNEQFF
CDR3 DNA: TGCGCCAGCAGCCAAGATTGGGCAGGACAGGGCTACAATGAGCAGTTCTTC

D gene: TRBD2
J gene: TRBJ2-1
clone size: .
V gene: TRBV9
CDR3 protein: CASSPSGGSISSYNEQFF
CDR3 DNA: TGTGCCAGCAGCCCCAGCGGGGGGTCTATTAGCTCCTACAATGAGCAGTTCTTC

D gene: .
J gene: TRBJ1-2
clone size: .
V gene: TRBV10-2
CDR3 protein: CASSESGRGSTF
CDR3 DNA: TGCGCCAGCAGTGAGTCGGGGAGGGGCTCCACCTTC

D gene: TRBD1
J gene: TRBJ1-6
clone size: .
V gene: TRBV7-2
CDR3 protein: CASSSGTVYNSPLHF
CDR3 DNA: TGTGCCAGCAGCTCGGGGACAGTGTATAATTCACCCCTCCACTTT

D gene: TRBD1
J gene: TRBJ1-4
clone size: .
V gene: TRBV9
CDR3 protein: CASSAGQGGEKLFF
CDR3 DNA: TGTGCCAGCAGCGCGGGACAGGGCGGTGAAAAACTGTTTTTT

D gene: TRBD1
J gene: TRBJ2-7
clone size: .
V gene: TRBV7-9
CDR3 protein: CASSLEGGMTYEQYF
CDR3 DNA: TGTGCCAGCAGCTTAGAAGGGGGCATGACCTACGAGCAGTACTTC

D gene: .
J gene: TRBJ2-7
clone size: .
V gene: TRBV19
CDR3 protein: CASSIGAHYEQYF
CDR3 DNA: TGTGCCAGTAGTATAGGGGCACACTACGAGCAGTACTTC

D gene: .
J gene: TRBJ2-4
clone size: .
V gene: TRBV14
CDR3 protein: CASSLGQGLGKNIQYF
CDR3 DNA: TGTGCCAGCAGCCTTGGGCAGGGATTGGGCAAAAACATTCAGTACTTC

D gene: .
J gene: TRBJ2-1
clone size: .
V gene: TRBV5-4
CDR3 protein: CASSREMGSEQFF
CDR3 DNA: TGTGCCAGCAGCCGAGAAATGGGGAGTGAGCAGTTCTTC

D gene: TRBD1
J gene: TRBJ2-2
clone size: .
V gene: TRBV6-6
CDR3 protein: CASSPGTGVTGELFF
CDR3 DNA: TGTGCCAGCAGCCCCGGGACAGGGGTCACCGGGGAGCTGTTTTTT

D gene: TRBD2
J gene: TRBJ2-7
clone size: .
V gene: TRBV5-4
CDR3 protein: CASSLDGGGGYEQYF
CDR3 DNA: TGTGCCAGCAGCTTGGACGGCGGGGGGGGATACGAGCAGTACTTC

D gene: TRBD2
J gene: TRBJ2-7
clone size: few
V gene: TRBV11-1
CDR3 protein: CASSPHGGRAANEQYF
CDR3 DNA: TGTGCCAGCAGCCCCCACGGGGGGAGGGCGGCTAACGAGCAGTACTTC

D gene: .
J gene: TRBJ1-6
clone size: .
V gene: TRBV5-1
CDR3 protein: CASSRGRTDLHF
CDR3 DNA: TGCGCCAGCAGCCGGGGCCGAACAGACCTCCACTTT

D gene: TRBD1
J gene: TRBJ1-5
clone size: .
V gene: TRBV19
CDR3 protein: CASIDRGASNQPQHF
CDR3 DNA: TGTGCCAGTATTGACAGGGGCGCAAGCAATCAGCCCCAGCATTTT

D gene: TRBD2
J gene: TRBJ2-3
clone size: .
V gene: TRBV4-3
CDR3 protein: CASSPKTSGDTDTQYF
CDR3 DNA: TGCGCCAGCAGCCCGAAGACTAGCGGGGACACAGATACGCAGTATTTT

D gene: .
J gene: TRBJ2-2
clone size: .
V gene: TRBV30
CDR3 protein: CAWTEQAIPTGELFF
CDR3 DNA: TGTGCCTGGACGGAGCAGGCAATCCCCACCGGGGAGCTGTTTTTT

D gene: .
J gene: TRBJ1-1
clone size: .
V gene: TRBV7-2
CDR3 protein: CASARRSEAFF
CDR3 DNA: TGTGCCAGCGCCCGACGGAGTGAAGCTTTCTTT

D gene: .
J gene: TRBJ1-1
clone size: .
V gene: TRBV30
CDR3 protein: CAWRRSTVETTEAFF
CDR3 DNA: TGTGCCTGGAGGAGATCGACAGTCGAGACCACTGAAGCTTTCTTT

D gene: .
J gene: TRBJ1-2
clone size: .
V gene: TRBV6-5
CDR3 protein: CASSYGQLYGYTF
CDR3 DNA: TGTGCCAGCAGTTACGGACAGCTCTATGGCTACACCTTC

D gene: .
J gene: TRBJ2-3
clone size: .
V gene: TRBV15
CDR3 protein: CATSRERGWGTDTQYF
CDR3 DNA: TGTGCCACCAGCAGAGAGCGGGGTTGGGGCACAGATACGCAGTATTTT

D gene: TRBD1
J gene: TRBJ2-4
clone size: .
V gene: TRBV6-1
CDR3 protein: CASSEVGGRGDIQYF
CDR3 DNA: TGTGCCAGCAGTGAAGTAGGGGGCAGAGGGGACATTCAGTACTTC

D gene: .
J gene: TRBJ1-1
clone size: .
V gene: TRBV6-5
CDR3 protein: CASSYSGTFGSTEAFF
CDR3 DNA: TGTGCCAGCAGTTACTCCGGGACATTCGGTAGCACTGAAGCTTTCTTT